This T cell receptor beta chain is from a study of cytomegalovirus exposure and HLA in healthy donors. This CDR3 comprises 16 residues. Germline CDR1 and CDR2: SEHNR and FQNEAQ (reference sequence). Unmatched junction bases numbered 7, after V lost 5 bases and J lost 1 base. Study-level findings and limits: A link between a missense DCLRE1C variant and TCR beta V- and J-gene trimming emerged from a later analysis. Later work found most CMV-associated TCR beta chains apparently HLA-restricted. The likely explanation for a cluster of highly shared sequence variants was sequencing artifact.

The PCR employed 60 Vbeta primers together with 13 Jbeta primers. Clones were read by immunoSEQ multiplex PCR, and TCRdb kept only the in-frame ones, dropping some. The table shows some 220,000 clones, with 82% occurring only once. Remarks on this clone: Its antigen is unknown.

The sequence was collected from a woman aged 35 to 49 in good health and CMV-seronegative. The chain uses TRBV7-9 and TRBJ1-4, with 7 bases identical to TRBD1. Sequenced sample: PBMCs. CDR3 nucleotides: TGTGCCAGCAGCACGACTGGGGACAGAACTAATGAAAAACTGTTTTTT. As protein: CASSTTGDRTNEKLFF. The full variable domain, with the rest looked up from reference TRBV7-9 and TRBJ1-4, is DTGVSQNPRHKITKRGQNVTFRCDPISEHNRLYWYRQTLGQGPEFLTYFQNEAQLEKSRLLSDRFSAERPKGSFSTLEIQRTEQGDSAMYLCASSTTGDRTNEKLFFGSGTQLSVL.